The 29 T cell receptor beta chains presented below share a single source sample, sequenced in a study of regulatory T cells in long-lasting Graves disease. Time point meaning: newly diagnosed GD, antithyroid drugs for less than 3 months. From RNA extracted from PBMCs, the TCR library was made. Combining iRepertoire HTBI primers with Arm-PCR of CDR3 regions, the authors built TCR beta libraries. Each CDR3 protein gets one entry after TCRdb re-called the multiplex PCR reads with MiXCR. The repertoire consists of some 490,000 distinct CDR3 sequences, with 12% occurring once and the leading ten covering around 9.3%. The same sample was also studied in work on T cells in Graves' hyperthyroidism and ophthalmopathy.

Here the sequenced sample was peripheral blood mononuclear cells (PBMCs), taken at new diagnosis, from a patient treated with antithyroid drugs. The receptors were sampled from a woman aged 25 to 39 with Graves disease.

This clonotype was recorded at least ten times. The chain recombines TRBV2 with TRBJ2-1; D gene ambiguous. V lost 3 bases and J lost 8, with 14 bases in between. The CDR3 loop spans 14 amino acids. Germline-derived CDR1 and CDR2 are SNHLY and FYNNEI. Written as DNA, the CDR3 is TGTGCCAGCAGTGATGTTGTAACGAGCGATGAGCAGTTCTTC. Protein sequence: CASSDVVTSDEQFF.

In its sample, this clonotype was seen many times. The CDR3 loop is CASSVAGRVNTEAFF. DNA for the CDR3: TGTGCCAGCAGCGTAGCTGGCAGGGTCAACACTGAAGCTTTCTTT. The V and J genes are TRBV9 and TRBJ1-1; a weak D match, TRBD1 (5 bases). Trimming cost V 0 bases and J 2 bases, with 11 bases left between them. Germline lookup yields CDR1 SGDLS and CDR2 YYNGEE. This CDR3 is built from 15 residues.

CDR3 in amino acids: CASSVSGRGVDEQFF. Written as DNA, the CDR3 is TGTGCCAGCAGCGTATCGGGCAGGGGGGTCGATGAGCAGTTCTTC. The chain is built from TRBV9 and TRBJ2-1; possible D gene TRBD1, 7 bases. The CDR3 loop spans 15 amino acids. V lost 1 base and J 8 bases, leaving 16 bases between the germline ends. Per germline, CDR1 SGDLS and CDR2 YYNGEE. Full variable domain (remainder filled in from reference TRBV9 and TRBJ2-1): DSGVTQTPKHLITATGQRVTLRCSPRSGDLSVYWYQQSLDQGLQFLIQYYNGEERAKGNILERFSAQQFPDLHSELNLSSLELGDSALYFCASSVSGRGVDEQFFGPGTRLTVL.

This clonotype was found many times. The chain carries TRBV28 and TRBJ1-5; D uncertain. The V end lost 3 bases, the J end lost 6 bases, and 9 bases lay between the germline ends. Germline assignment: CDR1 MDHEN and CDR2 SYDVKM. The CDR3 sequence is 13 residues long. CDR3 in DNA: TGTGCCAGCAGTTTCGTGGGAAGTCAGCCCCAGCATTTT. Translation gives CASSFVGSQPQHF.

In its sample, this clonotype was seen many times. The chain employs TRBV24-1 and TRBJ2-1; 7 bases are a match to TRBD2. The CDR3 sequence is 11 residues long. Losses at the gene ends were 6 bases for V and 15 bases for J; bases not matched to a gene: 7. Germline loops: CDR1 KGHDR, CDR2 SFDVKD. CDR3 DNA: TGTGCCACCAGTCCCTCGCGGGAGTTGTTCTTC. This codes for CATSPSRELFF.

This clonotype was detected a few times. This chain joins TRBV29-1 and TRBJ2-3; D gene ambiguous. This CDR3 contains 13 residues. Trimming took 2 bases from V and 3 from J, leaving 9 bases between them. CDR1 and CDR2 (germline): SQVTM, ANQGSEA. The CDR3 DNA is TGCAGCGTTGAATTTGCAGAAACAGATACGCAGTATTTT. Amino acid sequence: CSVEFAETDTQYF.

In this sample, this clonotype turned up many times. The rearrangement uses TRBV19 and TRBJ2-1, with D maybe TRBD2 (7 bases). CDR3 length equals 12 residues. Germline CDR1 is LNHDA and CDR2 is SQIVND (reference sequence). V was shortened by 6 bases and J by 7 bases, with 10 bases between the two germline ends. The CDR3 loop reads CASRKGGNEQFF. CDR3 sequence (DNA): TGTGCCAGTAGGAAGGGGGGGAATGAGCAGTTCTTC.

Remarks on this clonotype: A much larger clone differs by one base, so this may be a read error. The gene calls are TRBV12-3 or TRBV12-4 and TRBJ1-2; 7 nucleotides agree with TRBD1. This CDR3 spans 14 amino acids. Trimming took 5 bases from V and 6 from J; bases not matched to a gene: 9. CDR3 bases: TGTGCCAGCAGTGGGCGAGGGGGCAACCATGGCTACACCTTC. Amino acids: CASSGRGGNHGYTF.

This clonotype was seen many times. The rearrangement joins TRBV2 to TRBJ1-2; no clear D. Germline V gene data show CDR1 as SNHLY and CDR2 as FYNNEI. V was shortened by 6 bases and J by 0 bases, with 11 bases between the two germline ends. CDR3 length equals 14 residues. CDR3 bases: TGTGCCAGCAGATCGGACGATACTAACTATGGCTACACCTTC. Its translation: CASRSDDTNYGYTF.

In its sample, this clonotype was seen a few times. The chain employs TRBV7-2 and TRBJ1-1; D perhaps matches TRBD1 (6 bases). The germline V gene encodes CDR1 SGHTA and CDR2 FQGNSA. The CDR3 consists of 12 residues. The V end was cut by 5 bases, the J end by 11 bases, with 15 bases between. This CDR3 is CASSTPQGWAFF. CDR3 sequence (DNA): TGTGCCAGCAGCACCCCCCAGGGGTGGGCTTTCTTT.

This rearrangement joins TRBV9 to TRBJ2-7; 14 nucleotides line up with TRBD2. The V and J ends lost 4 bases and 6 bases, in that order; junction bases with no gene match: 6. Germline CDR1 SGDLS, CDR2 YYNGEE. There are 15 residues in the CDR3. CDR3 coding DNA: TGTGCCAGCAGCCCGGGACTAGCGGGAGCAGGCGAGCAGTACTTC. This gives the protein CASSPGLAGAGEQYF.

This clonotype appeared many times. The V call is TRBV28, the J call TRBJ1-2; 7 bases agree with TRBD1. The trim removed 6 bases at V and 4 bases at J, leaving 8 bases unmatched. Germline V gene data show CDR1 as MDHEN and CDR2 as SYDVKM. This CDR3 has 14 amino acids. The CDR3 DNA is TGTGCCAGCAGGTCCGCCGGGACAGCCTATGGCTACACCTTC. It is translated as CASRSAGTAYGYTF.

This clonotype was picked up many times. The V call is TRBV7-9, the J call TRBJ2-7; 7 bases fit TRBD2. V lost 5 bases, J lost 5 bases, and 9 bases stayed unmatched. This CDR3 spans 14 amino acids. Germline CDR1 reads SEHNR; CDR2 reads FQNEAQ (reference sequence). CDR3 sequence reads: CASSRQTGGNEQYF. The DNA of the CDR3 is TGTGCCAGCAGCCGACAGACCGGGGGGAACGAGCAGTACTTC.

This clonotype was seen many times. This chain uses TRBV28 with TRBJ1-2, with a weak D call TRBD1 (5 bases). V was clipped by 2 bases and J by 4 bases, with 17 bases between them. Germline V CDR1 and CDR2: MDHEN, SYDVKM. The CDR3 covers 16 residues. Here the CDR3 reads CASSLAVQGDGYGYTF. In DNA, the CDR3 is TGTGCCAGCAGTTTAGCGGTTCAGGGAGACGGCTATGGCTACACCTTC.

There are many counts of this clonotype. The rearrangement links TRBV20-1 to TRBJ1-2, with D tentatively TRBD1 (6 bases). The germline V gene has CDR1 DFQATT and CDR2 SNEGSKA (reference sequence). The length of the CDR3 is 13 residues. V was clipped by 0 bases and J by 8 bases, with 13 bases between them. The CDR3 region has the DNA TGCAGTGCTAGAGATGGGGCAGGGGCAGGCTACACCTTC. Translation: CSARDGAGAGYTF.

Many counts were recorded for this clonotype. The rearrangement joins TRBV11-2 to TRBJ1-6, with D unresolved. The germline V gene has CDR1 SGHAT and CDR2 FQNNGV. V lost 3 bases and J lost 10, with 10 bases in between. The CDR3 is made up of 13 amino acids. The CDR3 here is CASSLMSGSPLHF. The CDR3 DNA sequence: TGTGCCAGCAGCTTGATGAGTGGGTCACCCCTCCACTTT.

This clonotype showed up many times. The V call is TRBV6-1, the J call TRBJ1-1; possibly TRBD1 for D (5 bases). This CDR3 is built from 15 residues. The V gene's germline CDR1 is MNHNS and CDR2 SASEGT. With 6 bases removed from V and 5 bases from J, the gap between germline ends came to 19 bases. CDR3 sequence: CASSQISGTMTEAFF. The CDR3 DNA sequence: TGTGCCAGCAGCCAAATTTCCGGGACTATGACTGAAGCTTTCTTT.

This chain connects TRBV12-3 or TRBV12-4 to TRBJ1-1; 10 bases map to TRBD1. The length of the CDR3 is 17 residues. Trimming cost V 6 bases and J 0 bases; bases outside gene matches: 10. The CDR3 is CASRPGQGITMNTEAFF. Written as DNA, the CDR3 is TGTGCCAGCAGACCGGGACAGGGGATTACAATGAACACTGAAGCTTTCTTT.

This clonotype was seen ten or more times. This sequence joins TRBV6-1 and TRBJ2-7, with D possibly matching TRBD2 (5 bases). Trimming pared 6 bases from V and 0 bases from J, leaving 15 bases between. Germline lookup yields CDR1 MNHNS and CDR2 SASEGT. The CDR3 has 15 residues. This CDR3 is CASRSGTTLSYEQYF. Written as DNA, the CDR3 is TGTGCCAGCAGGTCGGGAACCACTCTCTCCTACGAGCAGTACTTC.

In this sample, this clonotype turned up a few times. This chain uses TRBV20-1 with TRBJ1-2; D is undetermined. CDR3 size: 11 residues. Looked up from germline, CDR1 is DFQATT and CDR2 is SNEGSKA (reference sequence). The V and J ends lost 5 bases and 5 bases respectively, with 9 bases between them. The CDR3 nucleotides read TGCAGTGCTGCCCCTGGATATGGCTACACCTTC. It translates to CSAAPGYGYTF.

In its sample, this clonotype was seen many times. This chain uses TRBV12-3 or TRBV12-4 with TRBJ1-2, with unresolved D. Trimming removed 3 bases at V and 4 bases at J, with 9 bases between. This CDR3 has 13 residues. The DNA for the CDR3 is TGTGCCAGCAGTTTGGAACAGTCCTATGGCTACACCTTC. Translating it yields CASSLEQSYGYTF.

This clonotype appeared many times. The chain has TRBV3-1 and TRBJ1-1; D gene ambiguous. Germline CDR1 and CDR2: LGHDT and YNNKEL (reference sequence). This CDR3 is built from 16 residues. V was shortened by 0 bases and J by 0 bases, with 11 bases between the two germline ends. CDR3 region: CASSQDRVSLNTEAFF. CDR3 nucleotides: TGTGCCAGCAGCCAAGATCGCGTCAGCCTGAACACTGAAGCTTTCTTT.

The chain couples TRBV18 to TRBJ2-7; maybe TRBD1 (5 bases). Trimming left V 4 bases short and J 5 bases short, with 12 bases between. The CDR3 is made up of 13 amino acids. Germline V lookup: CDR1 KGHSH, CDR2 LQKENI. This CDR3 reads CASSLAGLNEQYF. DNA for the CDR3: TGTGCCAGCTCACTAGCAGGGCTAAACGAGCAGTACTTC.

In this sample, this clonotype turned up a few times. Written as DNA, the CDR3 is TGTGCCAGCAGCGAAGCGGGGGCGCTTAGCTATGGCTACACCTTC. Amino acid sequence: CASSEAGALSYGYTF. The chain uses TRBV25-1 and TRBJ1-2; TRBD1 is a possible D gene (6 bases). Trimming removed 6 bases from V and 4 bases from J, with 18 bases in between. Germline V CDR1 and CDR2: MGHDK, SYGVNS. The CDR3 loop spans 15 amino acids.

The genes are TRBV27 and TRBJ1-5; 7 positions match TRBD1. From germline, CDR1 is MNHEY and CDR2 SMNVEV (reference sequence). V gave up 8 bases and J gave up 5 bases; unmatched junction bases: 12. This CDR3 region has 15 residues. The CDR3 is CASGRTGRWDQPQHF. The CDR3 nucleotides read TGTGCCAGCGGAAGGACAGGTCGGTGGGATCAGCCCCAGCATTTT.

V gene TRBV7-9 combines with J gene TRBJ2-3; D is possibly TRBD2 (6 bases). Germline values: CDR1 SEHNR, CDR2 FQNEAQ (reference sequence). V was trimmed by 2 bases and J by 1 base, leaving 10 bases between them. The CDR3 sequence is 15 residues long. The CDR3 reads CASSLNGLRTDTQYF. CDR3 nucleotides: TGTGCCAGCAGCTTAAACGGACTACGCACAGATACGCAGTATTTT.

This clonotype turned up a few times. The chain carries TRBV19 and TRBJ2-1, with 8 bases matching TRBD2. This CDR3 is built from 13 residues. V dropped 5 bases and J dropped 9; count of bases not matched to a gene: 6. CDR1 LNHDA and CDR2 SQIVND come from the germline V gene (reference sequence). CDR3: CASSSTSAGEQFF. The CDR3 DNA sequence: TGTGCCAGTAGTTCGACTAGCGCGGGTGAGCAGTTCTTC. The whole variable domain, remainder taken from reference TRBV19 and TRBJ2-1, is DGGITQSPKYLFRKEGQNVTLSCEQNLNHDAMYWYRQDPGQGLRLIYYSQIVNDFQKGDIAEGYSVSREKKESFPLTVTSAQKNPTAFYLCASSSTSAGEQFFGPGTRLTVL.

This clonotype was seen repeatedly, ten times or more. CDR3 coding DNA: TGCAGTGCGAAGACGGATGTGGAGACCCAGTACTTC. Residues: CSAKTDVETQYF. The J gene is TRBJ2-5, the V gene TRBV20-1; D unclear. This CDR3 spans 12 amino acids. Per the germline V gene, CDR1 is DFQATT and CDR2 is SNEGSKA (reference sequence). Trimming left V 6 bases short and J 5 bases short, with 13 bases between.

At least ten counts were recorded for this clonotype. The chain uses TRBV7-3 and TRBJ1-1; 10 bases are shared with TRBD1. The CDR3 contains 14 residues. Per the germline V gene, CDR1 is SGHTA and CDR2 is FQGTGA. Losses at the gene ends were 5 bases for V and 6 bases for J; bases not matched to a gene: 6. The CDR3 region is CASSHYGQGAEAFF. The CDR3 coding sequence is TGTGCCAGCAGCCACTACGGACAGGGGGCTGAAGCTTTCTTT.